Listed below are T cell receptor beta chains from one sample, sequenced in a study of T-cell memory formation after mild COVID-19. MiXCR, applied by TCRdb to the 5' RACE reads, yields one record per CDR3 protein. Found here are 540,000 or so distinct CDR3 sequences, about a fifth of them singletons; the top ten hold approximately 12%. Sequencing was carried out using PBMCs or a T cell subset sorted from them (not recorded which). Receptor source: an adult woman who had mild COVID-19 (a few samples of this study predate the infection). Cell type and time point are not known. Each CDR3 is given with its conserved first and last residue. The D gene is left open where the match is weak. Clone size is shown for a subset of rows, as once, few, many or a class of expanded clone.

.,.,TRBJ2-1,20,TRBV7-2,TGTGCCAGCAGCTTCCCCAGCGGCTACGGCGTAAATGTGGGTTACAATGAGCAGTTCTTC,CASSFPSGYGVNVGYNEQFF
.,.,TRBJ1-1,14,TRBV10-3,TGTGCCATCAGTGTGGGGGGTCCGGACACTGAAGCTTTCTTT,CAISVGGPDTEAFF
TRBD1,few,TRBJ2-7,14,TRBV4-1,TGCGCCAGCAGCCAAGAGGACAGGGCCTACGAGCAGTACTTC,CASSQEDRAYEQYF
TRBD2,.,TRBJ2-7,14,TRBV7-9,TGTGCCAGCAGCGGGGGGGATCGCCCTTACGAGCAGTACTTC,CASSGGDRPYEQYF
.,few,TRBJ2-4,17,TRBV5-1,TGCGCCAGCAGCTTGCGAGGCCCCCAGGTGGACAAAAACATTCAGTACTTC,CASSLRGPQVDKNIQYF
.,few,TRBJ2-3,15,TRBV12-3/TRBV12-4,TGTGCCAGCAGTTTAGGGCTCCAGGCCACAGATACGCAGTATTTT,CASSLGLQATDTQYF
.,few,TRBJ2-5,14,TRBV28,TGTGCCAGCAGACCTTTGGGTAGCCAAGAGACCCAGTACTTC,CASRPLGSQETQYF
.,few,TRBJ2-2,16,TRBV12-3/TRBV12-4,TGTGCCAGCAGTTTAGAAGCGATGGAGAACACCGGGGAGCTGTTTTTT,CASSLEAMENTGELFF
.,many,TRBJ1-2,14,TRBV20-1,TGCAGTGCTGCCCCCACCTATGGGGGCTTGGGCTACACCTTC,CSAAPTYGGLGYTF
TRBD2,.,TRBJ2-4,14,TRBV7-2,TGTGCCAGCAGCCGACTAGCGGGAGAAAACATTCAGTACTTC,CASSRLAGENIQYF
TRBD1,once,TRBJ1-3,17,TRBV28,TGTGCCAGCAGTTTCTCTGGACAGGAAGTCTCTGGAAACACCATATATTTT,CASSFSGQEVSGNTIYF
.,few,TRBJ2-1,16,TRBV5-1,TGCGCCAGCAGCCACAGGACCGAATACACTTACAATGAGCAGTTCTTC,CASSHRTEYTYNEQFF
.,.,TRBJ2-7,13,TRBV18,TGTGCCAGCTCACCGATAGGGCCCTACGAGCAGTACTTC,CASSPIGPYEQYF
TRBD1,few,TRBJ1-6,16,TRBV5-1,TGCGCCAGCAGCTTATACAGGGGGCACCCTGATTCACCCCTCCACTTT,CASSLYRGHPDSPLHF
.,.,TRBJ2-7,12,TRBV9,TGTGCCAGCAGCGTCCTCACCTACGAGCAGTACTTC,CASSVLTYEQYF
TRBD1,few,TRBJ2-7,14,TRBV4-3,TGCGCCAGCAGCCAAGATGGAAGAGGGGGCGGACAGTACTTC,CASSQDGRGGGQYF
.,.,TRBJ2-4,11,TRBV20-1,TGCAGTGCTAGAGGGGGGGACATTCAGTACTTC,CSARGGDIQYF
TRBD1,.,TRBJ1-1,19,TRBV30,TGTGCCTGGACCAATGATCTAACCGGGACAGCGCTCACCCCTCTCATGGCTTTCTTT,CAWTNDLTGTALTPLMAFF
.,few,TRBJ2-3,16,TRBV6-5,TGTGCCAGCAGTTACGGTCCGGGTGAGAGCACAGATACGCAGTATTTT,CASSYGPGESTDTQYF
.,.,TRBJ2-7,13,TRBV30,TGTGCCTGGACCTTCGGGAGCACCTACGAGCAGTACTTC,CAWTFGSTYEQYF
TRBD1,few,TRBJ1-2,13,TRBV7-9,TGTGCCAGCAGCCAGGGGACAGGCTATGGCTACACCTTC,CASSQGTGYGYTF
.,.,TRBJ2-1,12,TRBV12-3/TRBV12-4,TGTGCCAGCAGTTTCCCTAGAAATGAGCAGTTCTTC,CASSFPRNEQFF
.,few,TRBJ1-2,12,TRBV6-6,TGTGCCAGCAGCCCCGGGGATAGCGGCTACACCTTC,CASSPGDSGYTF
.,few,TRBJ1-2,16,TRBV7-9,TGTGCCAGCAGCTGGGGAGTACTTGGTGGGATTTATGGCTACACCTTC,CASSWGVLGGIYGYTF
TRBD2,.,TRBJ2-1,16,TRBV7-2,TGTGCCAGCAGAAAAGATAGCGGGAGGGCCTACAATGAGCAGTTCTTC,CASRKDSGRAYNEQFF
.,few,TRBJ2-7,14,TRBV27,TGTGCCAGCAGTTACTCGGCCAGGGATCAGCAGCAGTACTTC,CASSYSARDQQQYF
TRBD2,.,TRBJ2-5,12,TRBV7-9,TGTGCCAGTGGGAGGGCCCGGGAGACCCAGTACTTC,CASGRARETQYF
.,.,TRBJ2-2,11,TRBV19,TGTGCCAGTAGGCAACAGGGAAGGGTGTTTTTT,CASRQQGRVFF
TRBD2,.,TRBJ2-1,16,TRBV4-1,TGCGCCAGCAGCCAACGGACTAGCGGGGGAAAGGATGAGCAGTTCTTC,CASSQRTSGGKDEQFF
TRBD1,.,TRBJ1-1,14,TRBV9,TGTGCCAGCAGCGTAGAGGGACAGGGGGCTGAAGCTTTCTTT,CASSVEGQGAEAFF
.,few,TRBJ2-2,15,TRBV5-4,TGTGCCAGCCACACGGGCGGCAGAAACACCGGGGAGCTGTTTTTT,CASHTGGRNTGELFF
TRBD1,.,TRBJ2-5,15,TRBV25-1,TGTGCCAGCAGTCCCCGGCAGGGGGCTTGGGAGACCCAGTACTTC,CASSPRQGAWETQYF
.,many,TRBJ2-7,12,TRBV14,TGTGCCAGCAGTCTTGAAACCTACGAGCAGTACTTC,CASSLETYEQYF
TRBD2,.,TRBJ2-7,15,TRBV7-3,TGTGCCAGCGGTGTAGCGGGGGGAAGCTCCTACGAGCAGTACTTC,CASGVAGGSSYEQYF
.,.,TRBJ2-7,14,TRBV15,TGTGCCACCAGCAGAGATAGGGACCCCTACGAGCAGTACTTC,CATSRDRDPYEQYF
.,few,TRBJ2-1,15,TRBV3-1,TGTGCCAGCAGCCTACGGGACGCCAGCGGTTCTGAGCAGTTCTTC,CASSLRDASGSEQFF
.,.,TRBJ2-1,15,TRBV9,TGTGCCAGCAGCGTAGCTTACGTTGGGGGTTATGAGCAGTTCTTC,CASSVAYVGGYEQFF
.,.,TRBJ2-7,13,TRBV20-1,TGCAGTGCTAGACTACCAGCGAGCTACGAGCAGTACTTC,CSARLPASYEQYF
.,.,TRBJ1-1,13,TRBV11-1,TGTGCCAGCAGCTTAGGGGGGAAGGCTGAAGCTTTCTTT,CASSLGGKAEAFF
.,.,TRBJ1-5,16,TRBV11-2,TGTGCCAGCAGTCCTACAAGGGGGGTCCTTGGGTGGCCCCAGCATTTT,CASSPTRGVLGWPQHF
TRBD1,few,TRBJ2-1,15,TRBV18,TGTGCCAGCTCACCCCTCCGAGACAGGGGACACGAGCAGTTCTTC,CASSPLRDRGHEQFF
TRBD1,few,TRBJ2-5,14,TRBV10-3,TGTGCCATCAGTGGAGACAGGGGGACAGAGACCCAGTACTTC,CAISGDRGTETQYF
.,many,TRBJ2-3,15,TRBV7-6,TGTGCCAGCAGCCTTGACGCGCGGAGGTCAGATACGCAGTATTTT,CASSLDARRSDTQYF
.,.,TRBJ2-6,16,TRBV12-3/TRBV12-4,TGTGCCATCCGGGGGTCTCCGCCCTCTGGGGCCAACGTCCTGACTTTC,CAIRGSPPSGANVLTF
.,few,TRBJ1-2,14,TRBV29-1,TGCAGCGTTGAAGGGGGTTCATATAACTATGGCTACACCTTC,CSVEGGSYNYGYTF
.,.,TRBJ1-6,12,TRBV5-1,TGCGCCAGCAGAAACACGAATTCACCCCTCCACTTT,CASRNTNSPLHF
TRBD2,few,TRBJ2-7,16,TRBV6-5,TGTGCCAGCAGTTACTCCCCGCTAGCGGCTACCTACGAGCAGTACTTC,CASSYSPLAATYEQYF
TRBD1,few,TRBJ1-6,15,TRBV5-1,TGCGCCAGCAGCAAGTTGGGGACAGATAATTCACCCCTCCACTTT,CASSKLGTDNSPLHF
.,.,TRBJ2-3,13,TRBV29-1,TGCAGCGTCGACCGGCGAGGCATAGATACGCAGTATTTT,CSVDRRGIDTQYF
.,.,TRBJ2-2,15,TRBV12-3/TRBV12-4,TGTGCCAGCAGTTTGTTCGTTCCGAACACCGGGGAGCTGTTTTTT,CASSLFVPNTGELFF